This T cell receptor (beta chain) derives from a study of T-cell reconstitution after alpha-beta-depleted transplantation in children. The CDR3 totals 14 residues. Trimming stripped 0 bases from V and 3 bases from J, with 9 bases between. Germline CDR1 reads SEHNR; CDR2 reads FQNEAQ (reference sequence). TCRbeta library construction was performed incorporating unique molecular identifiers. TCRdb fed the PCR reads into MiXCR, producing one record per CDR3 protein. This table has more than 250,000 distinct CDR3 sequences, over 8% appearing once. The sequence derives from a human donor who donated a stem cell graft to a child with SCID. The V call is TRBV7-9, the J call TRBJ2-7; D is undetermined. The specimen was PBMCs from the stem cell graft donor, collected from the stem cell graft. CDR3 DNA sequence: TGTGCCAGCAGCTTAGCAGGAGCATTCTACGAGCAGTACTTC. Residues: CASSLAGAFYEQYF.